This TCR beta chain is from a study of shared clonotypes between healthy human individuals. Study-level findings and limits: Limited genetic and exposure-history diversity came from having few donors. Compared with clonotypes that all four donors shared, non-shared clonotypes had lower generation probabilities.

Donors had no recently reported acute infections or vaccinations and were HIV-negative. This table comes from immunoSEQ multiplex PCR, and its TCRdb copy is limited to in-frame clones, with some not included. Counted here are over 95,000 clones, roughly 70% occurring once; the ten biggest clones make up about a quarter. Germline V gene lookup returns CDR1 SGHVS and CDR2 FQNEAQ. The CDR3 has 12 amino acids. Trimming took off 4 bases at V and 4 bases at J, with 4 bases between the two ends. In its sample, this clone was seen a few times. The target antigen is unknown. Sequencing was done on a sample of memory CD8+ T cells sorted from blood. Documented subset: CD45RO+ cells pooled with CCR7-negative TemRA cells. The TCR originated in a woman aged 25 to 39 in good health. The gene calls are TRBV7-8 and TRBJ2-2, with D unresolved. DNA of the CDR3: TGTGCCAGCAGCTATAGCACCGGGGAGCTGTTTTTT. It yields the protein CASSYSTGELFF.